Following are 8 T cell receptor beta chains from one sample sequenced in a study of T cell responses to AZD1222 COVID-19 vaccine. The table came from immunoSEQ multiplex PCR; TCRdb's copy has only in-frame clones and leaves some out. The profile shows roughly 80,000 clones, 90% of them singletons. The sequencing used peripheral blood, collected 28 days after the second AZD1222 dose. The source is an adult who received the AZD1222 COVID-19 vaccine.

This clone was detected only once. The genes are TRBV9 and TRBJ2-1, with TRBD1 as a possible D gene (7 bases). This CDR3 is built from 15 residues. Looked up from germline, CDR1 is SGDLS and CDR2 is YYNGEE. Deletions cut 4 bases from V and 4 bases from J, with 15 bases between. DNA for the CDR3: TGTGCCAGCAGCCCAGGGGGACTTCTTTACAATGAGCAGTTCTTC. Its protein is CASSPGGLLYNEQFF. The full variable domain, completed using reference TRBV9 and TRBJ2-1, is DSGVTQTPKHLITATGQRVTLRCSPRSGDLSVYWYQQSLDQGLQFLIQYYNGEERAKGNILERFSAQQFPDLHSELNLSSLELGDSALYFCASSPGGLLYNEQFFGPGTRLTVL.

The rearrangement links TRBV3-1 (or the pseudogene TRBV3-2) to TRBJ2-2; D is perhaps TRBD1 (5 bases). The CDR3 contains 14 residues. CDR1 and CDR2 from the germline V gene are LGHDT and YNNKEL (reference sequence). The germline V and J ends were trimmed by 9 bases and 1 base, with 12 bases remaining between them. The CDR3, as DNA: TGTGCCAGACCCGGACACAAGAACACCGGGGAGCTGTTTTTT. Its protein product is CARPGHKNTGELFF.

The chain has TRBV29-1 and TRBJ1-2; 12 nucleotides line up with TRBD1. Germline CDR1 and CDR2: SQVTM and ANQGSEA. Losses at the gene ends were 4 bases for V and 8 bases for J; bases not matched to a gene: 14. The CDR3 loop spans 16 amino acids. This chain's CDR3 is CSVANQRGQGARGYTF. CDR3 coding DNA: TGCAGCGTTGCTAATCAACGGGGACAGGGGGCGAGAGGCTACACCTTC.

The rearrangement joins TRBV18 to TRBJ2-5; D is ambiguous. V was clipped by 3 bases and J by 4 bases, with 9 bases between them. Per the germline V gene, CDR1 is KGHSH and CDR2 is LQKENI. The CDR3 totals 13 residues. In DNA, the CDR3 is TGTGCCAGCTCACCCGAGACGGGAGAGACCCAGTACTTC. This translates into CASSPETGETQYF. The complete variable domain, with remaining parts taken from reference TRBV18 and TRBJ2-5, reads NAGVMQNPRHLVRRRGQEARLRCSPMKGHSHVYWYRQLPEEGLKFMVYLQKENIIDESGMPKERFSAEFPKEGPSILRIQQVVRGDSAAYFCASSPETGETQYFGPGTRLLVL.

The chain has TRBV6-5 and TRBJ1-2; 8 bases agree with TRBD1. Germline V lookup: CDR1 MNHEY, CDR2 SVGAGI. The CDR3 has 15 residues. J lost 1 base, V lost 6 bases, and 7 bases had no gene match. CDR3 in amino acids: CASRGTGGNNYGYTF. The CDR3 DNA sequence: TGTGCCAGCAGAGGAACAGGGGGGAATAACTATGGCTACACCTTC.

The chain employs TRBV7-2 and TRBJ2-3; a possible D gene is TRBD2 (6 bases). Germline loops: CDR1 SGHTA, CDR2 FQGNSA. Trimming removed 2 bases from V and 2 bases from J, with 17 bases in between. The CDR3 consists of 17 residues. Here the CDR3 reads CASSLILRAGFTDTQYF. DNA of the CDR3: TGTGCCAGCAGCTTAATTTTGAGGGCGGGGTTCACAGATACGCAGTATTTT. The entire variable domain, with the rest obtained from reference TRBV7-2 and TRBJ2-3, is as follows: GAGVSQSPSNKVTEKGKDVELRCDPISGHTALYWYRQSLGQGLEFLIYFQGNSAPDKSGLPSDRFSAERTGGSVSTLTIQRTQQEDSAVYLCASSLILRAGFTDTQYFGPGTRLTVL.

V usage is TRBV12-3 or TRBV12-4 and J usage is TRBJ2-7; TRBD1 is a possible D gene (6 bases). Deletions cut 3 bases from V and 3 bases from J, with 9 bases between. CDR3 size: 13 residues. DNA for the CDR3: TGTGCCAGCAGTTTTCAGGGGCTCTACGAGCAGTACTTC. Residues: CASSFQGLYEQYF.

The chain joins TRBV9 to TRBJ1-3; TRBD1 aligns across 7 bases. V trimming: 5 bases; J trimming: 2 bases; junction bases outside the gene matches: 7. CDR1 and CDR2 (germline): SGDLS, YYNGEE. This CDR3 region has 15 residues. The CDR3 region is CASSAQGGPGNTIYF. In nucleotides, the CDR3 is TGTGCCAGCAGTGCGCAAGGGGGCCCTGGAAACACCATATATTTT.